These 22 T cell receptor beta chains were sequenced from one sample in a study of cytomegalovirus exposure and HLA in healthy donors. Use of 60 Vbeta and 13 Jbeta primers characterized the PCR. Only in-frame clones appear in the TCRdb table, and some are missing; sequencing was by immunoSEQ multiplex PCR. The table includes about 120,000 clones, over 9.5% detected once. The sequenced sample consisted of PBMCs. The receptors originated from a woman between 18 and 29 years old in good health and CMV-seropositive.

This clone has just a few counts. This sequence joins TRBV6-1 and TRBJ2-2, with 8 bases identical to TRBD2. The germline V gene encodes CDR1 MNHNS and CDR2 SASEGT. There are 17 residues in the CDR3. V lost 3 bases, J lost 0 bases, and 6 bases stayed unmatched. The chain's CDR3 is CASSEEISGANTGELFF. The DNA of the CDR3 is TGTGCCAGCAGTGAGGAGATTAGCGGGGCGAACACCGGGGAGCTGTTTTTT.

This clone was counted a few times. The J gene is TRBJ2-2, the V gene TRBV11-3; the D gene is possibly TRBD2 (6 bases). The CDR3 loop spans 14 amino acids. V was shortened by 6 bases and J by 5 bases, with 13 bases between the two germline ends. Germline V gives CDR1 SGHNT, CDR2 YENEEA. CDR3 nucleotide sequence: TGTGCCAGCAGAGGCGGAGGGCGTACCGGGGAGCTGTTTTTT. It codes for CASRGGGRTGELFF.

The chain recombines TRBV18 with TRBJ2-7, with D tentatively TRBD2 (5 bases). From germline, CDR1 is KGHSH and CDR2 LQKENI. Trimming removed 6 bases at V and 5 bases at J, with 20 bases between. The CDR3 has 15 residues. CDR3 bases: TGTGCCAGCTCCCCTCCGGGTCGGGGTTGGAACGAGCAGTACTTC. Its translation: CASSPPGRGWNEQYF.

V gene TRBV7-3 combines with J gene TRBJ2-1; no clear D gene. The ends were cut back, 3 bases at V and 11 bases at J, with 11 bases in the middle. This CDR3 has 12 amino acids. Germline V gives CDR1 SGHTA, CDR2 FQGTGA. The CDR3 sequence is CASSFVGEKQFF. The CDR3 DNA is TGTGCCAGCAGCTTCGTCGGAGAGAAGCAGTTCTTC.

This clone has a handful of counts. V and J are TRBV7-9 and TRBJ2-1; TRBD2 matches at 9 bases. Germline loops: CDR1 SEHNR, CDR2 FQNEAQ (reference sequence). There are 15 residues in the CDR3. J lost 8 bases, V lost 1 base, and 6 bases had no gene match. The CDR3: CASSLVVSGSYEQFF. The CDR3 DNA follows: TGTGCCAGCAGCTTAGTGGTTAGCGGGAGTTATGAGCAGTTCTTC.

The chain recombines TRBV2 with TRBJ1-2; 11 positions match TRBD1. Germline loops: CDR1 SNHLY, CDR2 FYNNEI. J gave up 2 bases and V 11 bases, and 4 bases lay outside the gene matches. The length of the CDR3 is 13 residues. CDR3 sequence (DNA): TGTGCCTGGGGACAGGGGGAGAACTATGGCTACACCTTC. Residues: CAWGQGENYGYTF.

This chain links TRBV7-9 with TRBJ2-1; no clear D gene. The CDR3 runs 17 residues. V was shortened by 6 bases and J by 1 base, with 19 bases between the two germline ends. Germline-derived CDR1 and CDR2 are SEHNR and FQNEAQ (reference sequence). The CDR3, as DNA: TGTGCCAGCAGATCACCTCTCTCGGAGATATCCTACAATGAGCAGTTCTTC. Its translation: CASRSPLSEISYNEQFF.

The J gene is TRBJ2-6, the V gene TRBV11-3, with D unresolved. Germline CDR1 is SGHNT and CDR2 is YENEEA. V dropped 1 base and J dropped 0 bases, with 7 bases sitting between them. This CDR3 spans 16 amino acids. The CDR3 region is CASSLGPHSGANVLTF. The CDR3 nucleotides are TGTGCCAGCAGCTTAGGGCCACACTCTGGGGCCAACGTCCTGACTTTC.

There are a few counts of this clone. The J gene is TRBJ2-3, the V gene TRBV9, with TRBD1 identical over 8 bases. The J segment lost 7 bases and the V segment lost 1 base, leaving 8 bases of the junction unmatched. Germline V lookup: CDR1 SGDLS, CDR2 YYNGEE. The CDR3 runs to 15 residues. This CDR3 is CASSVSGGGGNTQYF. Written as DNA, the CDR3 is TGTGCCAGCAGCGTATCAGGGGGCGGAGGAAATACGCAGTATTTT.

V usage is TRBV7-8 and J usage is TRBJ2-3; 11 positions match TRBD2. This CDR3 contains 16 residues. The V gene end was trimmed by 1 base and the J gene end by 5 bases; junction bases not matched to a gene: 5. The germline CDR1 and CDR2 sequences are SGHVS and FQNEAQ. DNA of the CDR3: TGTGCCAGCAGCTTAGTAGCGGGAGGGCCAAGAGATACGCAGTATTTT. Encoded protein: CASSLVAGGPRDTQYF.

This clone was counted between two and nine times. The chain recombines TRBV13 with TRBJ1-2; D perhaps matches TRBD1 (6 bases). CDR1 PRHDT and CDR2 FYEKMQ come from the germline V gene (reference sequence). The CDR3 has 14 residues. Trimming took 4 bases from V and 8 from J, leaving 17 bases between them. The CDR3 reads CASSSATGSVGYTF. DNA of the CDR3: TGTGCCAGCAGCTCCGCCACAGGGTCGGTCGGCTACACCTTC.

In this sample, this clone turned up a few times. The gene calls are TRBV2 and TRBJ2-7, with TRBD1 matching 10 bases. The germline CDR1 and CDR2 sequences are SNHLY and FYNNEI. The CDR3 loop spans 15 amino acids. V gave up 10 bases and J gave up 0 bases; unmatched junction bases: 9. CDR3: CATTGTGVVSYEQYF. DNA of the CDR3: TGTGCCACCACCGGGACAGGGGTCGTCTCCTACGAGCAGTACTTC.

This clone occurred a few times. The rearrangement joins TRBV2 to TRBJ1-1, with a weak D call TRBD1 (5 bases). V was shortened by 10 bases and J by 1 base, with 10 bases between the two germline ends. The CDR3 has 12 residues. Germline CDR1 and CDR2: SNHLY and FYNNEI. CDR3 sequence reads: CATRGGNTEAFF. The CDR3 nucleotides are TGTGCCACTAGGGGAGGGAACACTGAAGCTTTCTTT.

The chain is built from TRBV15 and TRBJ1-5, with D possibly being TRBD1 (6 bases). Germline lookup yields CDR1 LNHNV and CDR2 YYDKDF (reference sequence). This CDR3 spans 17 amino acids. Trimming took off 0 bases at V and 8 bases at J, with 20 bases between the two ends. The CDR3 nucleotides are TGTGCCACCAGCAGAGATCGGGACATTTTAGGTTTCGAGCCCCAGCATTTT. Its translation is CATSRDRDILGFEPQHF. Combining the CDR3 with reference TRBV15 and TRBJ1-5 gives the whole variable domain DAMVIQNPRYQVTQFGKPVTLSCSQTLNHNVMYWYQQKSSQAPKLLFHYYDKDFNNEADTPDNFQSRRPNTSFCFLDIRSPGLGDTAMYLCATSRDRDILGFEPQHFGDGTRLSIL.

This clone was counted only a few times. The chain joins TRBV14 to TRBJ1-1; 7 nucleotides match TRBD1. J was trimmed by 7 bases and V by 4 bases; bases with no gene match: 6. This CDR3 contains 13 residues. Germline assignment: CDR1 SGHDN and CDR2 FVKESK. For the CDR3, the DNA is TGTGCCAGCAGCCGTTTACGACAGGGTGAAGCTTTCTTT. As protein: CASSRLRQGEAFF.

This clone was detected only a few times. The rearrangement links TRBV7-9 to TRBJ2-7, with TRBD1 identical over 8 bases. The CDR3 is 14 residues long. The ends lost 5 bases at V and 5 bases at J; junction bases unmatched: 8. Germline V lookup: CDR1 SEHNR, CDR2 FQNEAQ (reference sequence). The CDR3 here is CASSPRDRYDEQYF. The CDR3 DNA follows: TGTGCCAGCAGCCCACGGGACAGGTACGACGAGCAGTACTTC.

V is TRBV29-1 and J is TRBJ1-2, with 7 bases fitting TRBD1. The CDR3 extends over 14 amino acids. V lost 1 base to trimming and J lost 3 bases; unmatched junction nucleotides: 5. Per the germline V gene, CDR1 is SQVTM and CDR2 is ANQGSEA. CDR3 in amino acids: CSVEGRGRDYGYTF. The CDR3 DNA reads as TGCAGCGTTGAAGGGAGGGGGCGAGACTATGGCTACACCTTC.

This chain links TRBV27 with TRBJ2-7, with D tentatively TRBD2 (5 bases). Germline V gives CDR1 MNHEY, CDR2 SMNVEV (reference sequence). Trimming shortened V by 5 bases and J by 4 bases, and 27 bases separated the two germline ends. The CDR3 has 18 residues. The CDR3 coding sequence is TGTGCCAGCAGTACCGGTCGAGGACCCTCACTAGATGGGTACGAGCAGTACTTC. Translating it yields CASSTGRGPSLDGYEQYF.

On this clone: The missing conserved phenylalanine or tryptophan at the end of this CDR3 makes a read error likely. The DNA is omitted, as the CDR3 cannot be located on it reliably, and the CDR3 follows TCRdb's listing. J is TRBJ2-7 and V is TRBV5-4; the table's D call, TRBD2, was not checked against the DNA. Germline V lookup: CDR1 SGHNT, CDR2 YYREEE (reference sequence). The CDR3 is 13 amino acids long, termini counted. CDR3 loop: CASREVLVMIPKG.

This clone appeared a few times. This chain uses TRBV5-1 with TRBJ1-1; 10 nucleotides align to TRBD1. In germline, CDR1 is SGHRS, CDR2 YFSETQ. CDR3 length: 17 residues. J lost 1 base, V lost 0 bases, and 6 bases had no gene match. The CDR3 protein is CASSLAGTGVKNTEAFF. In nucleotides, the CDR3 is TGCGCCAGCAGCTTGGCGGGGACAGGGGTGAAGAACACTGAAGCTTTCTTT.

The chain links TRBV5-1 to TRBJ2-1; a weak D match, TRBD2 (6 bases). Germline values: CDR1 SGHRS, CDR2 YFSETQ. This CDR3 is 15 amino acids long. V was clipped by 0 bases and J by 5 bases, with 12 bases between them. CDR3 sequence reads: CASSLDGSPNNEQFF. The CDR3 DNA is TGCGCCAGCAGCTTGGACGGGAGCCCCAACAATGAGCAGTTCTTC.

This clone has a handful of counts. V gene TRBV4-1 combines with J gene TRBJ1-5; weak D call: TRBD1 (6 bases). This CDR3 contains 16 residues. Germline CDR1 reads MGHRA; CDR2 reads YSYEKL. Trimming took 3 bases from V and 5 from J, leaving 17 bases between them. The CDR3 region is CASSHGAWTAHQPQHF. The DNA of the CDR3 is TGCGCCAGCAGCCATGGGGCTTGGACAGCCCATCAGCCCCAGCATTTT.